The clone carrying this T cell receptor beta chain appeared many times. The sample belongs to a study of CD8 T cells in ankylosing spondylitis. Germline CDR1 and CDR2: SGHTA and FQGNSA. CDR3 length: 15 residues. V was trimmed by 2 bases and J by 3 bases, leaving 13 bases between them. TCRdb re-called the 5' RACE reads through MiXCR, storing one row per CDR3 protein. Of more than 60,000 distinct CDR3 sequences in the sample, roughly 5.3% were seen once. The receptor's source is a male donor with ankylosing spondylitis or in good health (not recorded which). The chain links TRBV7-2 to TRBJ2-5; maybe TRBD1 (6 bases). The sequencing input was blood, either unsorted or a sorted T cell fraction (not recorded which). CDR3 protein: CASSLLPGTKETQYF. The DNA of the CDR3 is TGTGCCAGCAGCTTATTGCCCGGGACAAAAGAGACCCAGTACTTC.